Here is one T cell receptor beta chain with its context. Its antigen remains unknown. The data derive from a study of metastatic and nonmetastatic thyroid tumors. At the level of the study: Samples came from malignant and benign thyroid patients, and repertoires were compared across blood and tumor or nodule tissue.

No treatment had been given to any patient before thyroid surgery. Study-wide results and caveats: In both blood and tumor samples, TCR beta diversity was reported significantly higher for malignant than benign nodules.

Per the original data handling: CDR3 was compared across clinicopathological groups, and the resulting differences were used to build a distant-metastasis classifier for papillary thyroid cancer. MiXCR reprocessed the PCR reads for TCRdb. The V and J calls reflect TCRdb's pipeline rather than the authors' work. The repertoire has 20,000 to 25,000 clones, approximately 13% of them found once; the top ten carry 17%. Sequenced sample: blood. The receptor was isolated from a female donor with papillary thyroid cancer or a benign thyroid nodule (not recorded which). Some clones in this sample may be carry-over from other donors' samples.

CDR3 DNA: TGTGCCAGCAGTGAACGGCCAGACGGTGGGGAGCTGTTTTTT. This gives the protein CASSERPDGGELFF. The genes are TRBV6-1 and TRBJ2-2; D remains unclear. CDR3 length: 14 amino acids. Trimming pared 2 bases from V and 8 bases from J, leaving 12 bases between. The germline CDR1 and CDR2 sequences are MNHNS and SASEGT.